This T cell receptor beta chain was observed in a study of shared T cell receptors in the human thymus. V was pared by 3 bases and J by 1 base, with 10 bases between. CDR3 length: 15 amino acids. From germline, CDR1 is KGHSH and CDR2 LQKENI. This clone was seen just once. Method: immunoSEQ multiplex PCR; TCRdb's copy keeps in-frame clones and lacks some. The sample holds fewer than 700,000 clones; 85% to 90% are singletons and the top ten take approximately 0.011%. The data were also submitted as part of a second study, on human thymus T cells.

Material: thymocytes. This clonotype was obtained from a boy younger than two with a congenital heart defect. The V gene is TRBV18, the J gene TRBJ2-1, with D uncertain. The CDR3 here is CASSPLVWSYNEQFF. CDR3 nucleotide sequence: TGTGCCAGCTCACCCTTAGTTTGGTCCTACAATGAGCAGTTCTTC. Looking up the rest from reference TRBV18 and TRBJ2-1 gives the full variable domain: NAGVMQNPRHLVRRRGQEARLRCSPMKGHSHVYWYRQLPEEGLKFMVYLQKENIIDESGMPKERFSAEFPKEGPSILRIQQVVRGDSAAYFCASSPLVWSYNEQFFGPGTRLTVL.